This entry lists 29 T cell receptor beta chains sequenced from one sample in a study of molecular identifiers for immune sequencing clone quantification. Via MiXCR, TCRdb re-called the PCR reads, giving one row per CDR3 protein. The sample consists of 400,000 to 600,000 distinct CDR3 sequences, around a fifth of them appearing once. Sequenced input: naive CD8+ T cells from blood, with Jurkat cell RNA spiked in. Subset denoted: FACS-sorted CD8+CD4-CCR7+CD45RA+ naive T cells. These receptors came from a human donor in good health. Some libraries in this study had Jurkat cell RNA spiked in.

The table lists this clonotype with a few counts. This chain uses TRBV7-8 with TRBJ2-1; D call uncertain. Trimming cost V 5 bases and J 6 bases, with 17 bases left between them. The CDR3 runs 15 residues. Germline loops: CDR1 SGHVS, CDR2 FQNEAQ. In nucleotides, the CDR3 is TGTGCCAGCAGCCCCGGTCTGGTGGGTTCCAATGAGCAGTTCTTC. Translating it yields CASSPGLVGSNEQFF. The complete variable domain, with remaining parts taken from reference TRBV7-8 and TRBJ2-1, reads GAGVSQSPRYKVAKRGQDVALRCDPISGHVSLFWYQQALGQGPEFLTYFQNEAQLDKSGLPSDRFFAERPEGSVSTLKIQRTQQEDSAVYLCASSPGLVGSNEQFFGPGTRLTVL.

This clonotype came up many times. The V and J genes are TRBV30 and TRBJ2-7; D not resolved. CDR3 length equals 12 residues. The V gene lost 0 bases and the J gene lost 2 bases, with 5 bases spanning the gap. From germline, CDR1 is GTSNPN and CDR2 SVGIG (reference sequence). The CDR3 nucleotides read TGTGCCTGGAGTGTCTCTCCCTACGAGCAGTACTTC. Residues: CAWSVSPYEQYF.

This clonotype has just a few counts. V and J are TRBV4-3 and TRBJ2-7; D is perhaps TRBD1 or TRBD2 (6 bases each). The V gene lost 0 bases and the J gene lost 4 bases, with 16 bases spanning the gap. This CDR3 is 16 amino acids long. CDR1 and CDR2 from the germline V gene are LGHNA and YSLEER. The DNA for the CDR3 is TGCGCCAGCAGCCAAGATCGAGGGGGGCGTCTATACGAGCAGTACTTC. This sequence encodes CASSQDRGGRLYEQYF.

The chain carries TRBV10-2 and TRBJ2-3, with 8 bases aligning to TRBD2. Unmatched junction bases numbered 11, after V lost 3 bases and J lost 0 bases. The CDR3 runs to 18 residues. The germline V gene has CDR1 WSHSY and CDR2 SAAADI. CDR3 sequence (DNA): TGCGCCAGCAGTGAAGGCCCTAGCGGGCCAACTAGCACAGATACGCAGTATTTT. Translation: CASSEGPSGPTSTDTQYF.

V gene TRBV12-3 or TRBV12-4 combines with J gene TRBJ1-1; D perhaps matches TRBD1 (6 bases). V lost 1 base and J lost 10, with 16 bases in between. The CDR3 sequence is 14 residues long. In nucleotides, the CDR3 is TGTGCCAGCAGTTTAGGGACAGCAAGTGTACCAGCTTTCTTT. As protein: CASSLGTASVPAFF.

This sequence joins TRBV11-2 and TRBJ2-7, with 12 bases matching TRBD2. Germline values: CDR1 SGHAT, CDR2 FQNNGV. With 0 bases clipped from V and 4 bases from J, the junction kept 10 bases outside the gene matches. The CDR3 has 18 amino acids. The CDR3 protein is CASSLERLAGAGAYEQYF. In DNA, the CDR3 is TGTGCCAGCAGCTTAGAGCGACTAGCGGGGGCCGGAGCGTACGAGCAGTACTTC.

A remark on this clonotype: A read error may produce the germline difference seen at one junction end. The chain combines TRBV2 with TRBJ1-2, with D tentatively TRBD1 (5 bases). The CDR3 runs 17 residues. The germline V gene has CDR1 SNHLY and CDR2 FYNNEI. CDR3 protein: CASSEAVQVEPNYGYAF. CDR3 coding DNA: TGTGCCAGCAGTGAAGCGGTACAGGTCGAGCCTAACTATGGCTACGCCTTC.

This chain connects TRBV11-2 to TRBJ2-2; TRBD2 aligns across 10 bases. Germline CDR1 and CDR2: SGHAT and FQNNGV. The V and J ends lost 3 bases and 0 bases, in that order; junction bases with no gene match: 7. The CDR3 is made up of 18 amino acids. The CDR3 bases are TGTGCCAGCAGCTTTCGGCCACTAGCGGGAACGAACACCGGGGAGCTGTTTTTT. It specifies CASSFRPLAGTNTGELFF. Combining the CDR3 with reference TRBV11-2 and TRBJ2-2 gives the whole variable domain EAGVAQSPRYKIIEKRQSVAFWCNPISGHATLYWYQQILGQGPKLLIQFQNNGVVDDSQLPKDRFSAERLKGVDSTLKIQPAKLEDSAVYLCASSFRPLAGTNTGELFFGEGSRLTVL.

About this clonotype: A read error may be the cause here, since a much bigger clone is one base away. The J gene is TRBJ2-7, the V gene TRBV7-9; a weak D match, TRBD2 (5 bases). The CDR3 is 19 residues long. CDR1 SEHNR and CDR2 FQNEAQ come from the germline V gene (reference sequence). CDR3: CAGSPKRSGPTTGFYEQYF. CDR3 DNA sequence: TGTGCCGGCAGCCCAAAACGCTCCGGGCCCACCACGGGATTTTACGAGCAGTACTTC.

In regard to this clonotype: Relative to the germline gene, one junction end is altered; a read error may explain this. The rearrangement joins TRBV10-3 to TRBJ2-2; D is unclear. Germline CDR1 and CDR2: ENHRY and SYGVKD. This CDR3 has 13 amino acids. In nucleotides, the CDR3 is TGTGCCATCAGTGAGTCGAACTCCGGGGAGCTGTTTTTT. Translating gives CAISESNSGELFF.

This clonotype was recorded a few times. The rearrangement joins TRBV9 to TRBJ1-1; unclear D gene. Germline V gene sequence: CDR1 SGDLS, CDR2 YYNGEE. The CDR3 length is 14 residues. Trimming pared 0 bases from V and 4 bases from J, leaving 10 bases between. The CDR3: CASSVARAGTEAFF. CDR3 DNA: TGTGCCAGCAGCGTAGCTAGGGCGGGCACTGAAGCTTTCTTT.

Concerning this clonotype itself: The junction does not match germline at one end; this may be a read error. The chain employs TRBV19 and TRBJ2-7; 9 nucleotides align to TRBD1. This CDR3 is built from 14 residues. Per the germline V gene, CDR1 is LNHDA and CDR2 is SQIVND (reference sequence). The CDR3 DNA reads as TGTGCCGGTAGCCCGGGACAGGGACAGTACGAGCAGTACTTC. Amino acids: CAGSPGQGQYEQYF.

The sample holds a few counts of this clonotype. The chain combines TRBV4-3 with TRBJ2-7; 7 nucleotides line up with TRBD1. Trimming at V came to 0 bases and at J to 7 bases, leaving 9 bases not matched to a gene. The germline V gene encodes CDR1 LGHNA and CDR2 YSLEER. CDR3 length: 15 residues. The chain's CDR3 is CASSQDRSGQMEQYF. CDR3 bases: TGCGCCAGCAGCCAAGATCGGTCGGGACAGATGGAGCAGTACTTC.

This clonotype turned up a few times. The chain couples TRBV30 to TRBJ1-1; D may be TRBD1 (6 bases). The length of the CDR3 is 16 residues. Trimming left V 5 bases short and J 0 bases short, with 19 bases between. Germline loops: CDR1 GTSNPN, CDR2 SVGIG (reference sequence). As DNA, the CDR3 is TGTGCCTGGGATGCCGGCGTACAGGGATTGAACACTGAAGCTTTCTTT. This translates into CAWDAGVQGLNTEAFF.

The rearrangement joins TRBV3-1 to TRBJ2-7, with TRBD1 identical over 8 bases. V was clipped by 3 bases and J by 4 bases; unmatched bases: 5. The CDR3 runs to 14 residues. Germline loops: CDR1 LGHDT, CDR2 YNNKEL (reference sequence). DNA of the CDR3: TGTGCCAGCAGCCAGGGACAGGCCCTTTACGAGCAGTACTTC. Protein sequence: CASSQGQALYEQYF.

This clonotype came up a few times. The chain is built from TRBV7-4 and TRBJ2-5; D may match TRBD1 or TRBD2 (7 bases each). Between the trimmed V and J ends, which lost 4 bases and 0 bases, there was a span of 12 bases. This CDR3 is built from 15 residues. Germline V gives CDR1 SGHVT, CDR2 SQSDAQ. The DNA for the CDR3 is TGTGCCAGCAGCTCAGGGGGGGGGAACCAAGAGACCCAGTACTTC. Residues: CASSSGGGNQETQYF. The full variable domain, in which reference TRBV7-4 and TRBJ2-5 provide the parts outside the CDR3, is GAGVSQSPRYKVAKRGRDVALRCDSISGHVTLYWYRQTLGQGSEVLTYSQSDAQRDKSGRPSGRFSAERPERSVSTLKIQRTEQGDSAVYLCASSSGGGNQETQYFGPGTRLLVL.

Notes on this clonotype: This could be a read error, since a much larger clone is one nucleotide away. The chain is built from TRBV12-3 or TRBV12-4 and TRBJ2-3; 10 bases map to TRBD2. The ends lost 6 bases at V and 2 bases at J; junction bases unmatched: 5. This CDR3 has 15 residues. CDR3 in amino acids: CASRRGTSVTDTQYF. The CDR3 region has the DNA TGTGCCAGCAGACGAGGGACTAGCGTCACAGATACGCAGTATTTT.

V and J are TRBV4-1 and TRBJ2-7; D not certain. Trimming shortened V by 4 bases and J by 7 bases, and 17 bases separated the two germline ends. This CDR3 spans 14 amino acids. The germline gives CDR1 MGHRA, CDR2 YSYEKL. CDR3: CASSREWGSGEQYF. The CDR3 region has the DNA TGCGCCAGCAGCCGCGAGTGGGGTTCCGGGGAGCAGTACTTC.

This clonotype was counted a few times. CDR3 sequence (DNA): TGCAGTGCTAGCTTCGCGGGCGGGGCTGAGCAGTTCTTC. It is translated as CSASFAGGAEQFF. J is TRBJ2-1 and V is TRBV20-1; D might be TRBD2 (6 bases). V was clipped by 3 bases and J by 9 bases, with 15 bases between them. CDR1 and CDR2 from the germline V gene are DFQATT and SNEGSKA (reference sequence). The CDR3 is 13 residues long.

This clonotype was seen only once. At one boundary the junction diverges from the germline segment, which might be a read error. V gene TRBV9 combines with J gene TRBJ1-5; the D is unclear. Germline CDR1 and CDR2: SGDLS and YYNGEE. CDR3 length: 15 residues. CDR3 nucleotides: TGTGCCGGCAGCGTAGGTGGTGTTGGCAATCAGCCCCAGCATTTT. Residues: CAGSVGGVGNQPQHF.

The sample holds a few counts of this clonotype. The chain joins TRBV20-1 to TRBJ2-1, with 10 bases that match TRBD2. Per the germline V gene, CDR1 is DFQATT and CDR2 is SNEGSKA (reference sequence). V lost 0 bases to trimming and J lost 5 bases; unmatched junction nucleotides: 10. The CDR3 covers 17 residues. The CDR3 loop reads CSARDAFGTSAHNEQFF. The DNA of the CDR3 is TGCAGTGCTAGAGATGCTTTCGGGACTAGCGCCCACAATGAGCAGTTCTTC.

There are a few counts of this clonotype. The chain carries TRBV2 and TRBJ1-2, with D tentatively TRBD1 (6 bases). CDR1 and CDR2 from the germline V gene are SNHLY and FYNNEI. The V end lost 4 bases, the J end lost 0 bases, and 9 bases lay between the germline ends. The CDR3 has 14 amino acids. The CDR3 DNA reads TGTGCCAGCAGTGGCACAGGGTCTAACTATGGCTACACCTTC. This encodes CASSGTGSNYGYTF.

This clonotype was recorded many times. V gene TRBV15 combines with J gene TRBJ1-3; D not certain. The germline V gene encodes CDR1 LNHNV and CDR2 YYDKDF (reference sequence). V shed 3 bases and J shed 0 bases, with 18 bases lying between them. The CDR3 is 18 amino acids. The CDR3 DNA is TGTGCCACCAGCAGTACCAGTTCCGGCGGACGCTCTGGAAACACCATATATTTT. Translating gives CATSSTSSGGRSGNTIYF.

The CDR3 DNA sequence: TGTGCCATCCCTGGTCCCCGAGAGAACACCGGGGAGCTGTTTTTT. Translation gives CAIPGPRENTGELFF. The V and J genes are TRBV12-3 or TRBV12-4 and TRBJ2-2, with D unclear. Trimming took off 10 bases at V and 1 base at J, with 16 bases between the two ends. The CDR3 consists of 15 residues.

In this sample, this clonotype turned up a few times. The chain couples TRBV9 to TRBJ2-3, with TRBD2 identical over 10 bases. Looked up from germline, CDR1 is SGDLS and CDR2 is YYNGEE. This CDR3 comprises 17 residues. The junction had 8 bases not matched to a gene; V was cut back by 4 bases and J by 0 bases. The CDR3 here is CASSPGRTSGSTDTQYF. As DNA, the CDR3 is TGTGCCAGCAGCCCCGGACGGACTAGCGGTAGCACAGATACGCAGTATTTT.

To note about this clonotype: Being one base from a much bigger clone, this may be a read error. The CDR3 is CAGSSLTGFYNEQFF. The CDR3 region has the DNA TGTGCCGGCAGTTCCTTAACAGGGTTTTACAATGAGCAGTTCTTC. The V call is TRBV12-3 or TRBV12-4, the J call TRBJ2-1, with a possible D match to TRBD1 (6 bases). The CDR3 contains 15 residues.

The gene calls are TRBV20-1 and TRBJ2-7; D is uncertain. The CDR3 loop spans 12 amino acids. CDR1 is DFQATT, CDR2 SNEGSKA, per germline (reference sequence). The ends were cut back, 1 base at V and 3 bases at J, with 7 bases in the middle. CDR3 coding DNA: TGCAGTGCTAGAGTGGGCGGCTACGAGCAGTACTTC. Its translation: CSARVGGYEQYF.

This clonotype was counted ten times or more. The CDR3 nucleotides read TGCGCCAGCAGCCTAGAACGACTCGCCACGTTGGAAGAGACCCAGTACTTC. This translates into CASSLERLATLEETQYF. The rearrangement uses TRBV5-1 and TRBJ2-5; unclear D gene. The CDR3 is made up of 17 amino acids. Trimming removed 4 bases at V and 3 bases at J, with 22 bases between. Germline V gene lookup returns CDR1 SGHRS and CDR2 YFSETQ.

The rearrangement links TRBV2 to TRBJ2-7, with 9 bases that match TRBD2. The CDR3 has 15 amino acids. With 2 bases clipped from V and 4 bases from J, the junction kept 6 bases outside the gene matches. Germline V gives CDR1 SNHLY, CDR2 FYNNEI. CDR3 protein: CASSEWSSGDYEQYF. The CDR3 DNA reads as TGTGCCAGCAGTGAATGGTCTAGCGGGGATTACGAGCAGTACTTC.